A single sample is the source of the 18 T cell receptor beta chains below, sequenced in a study of T-cell reconstitution after alpha-beta-depleted transplantation in children. Preparing the TCRbeta library involved the use of unique molecular identifiers. TCRdb recomputed calls from the PCR reads with MiXCR, one row per CDR3 protein. The profile shows approximately 300,000 distinct CDR3 sequences, roughly a tenth of them singletons. The specimen comprised PBMCs, sampled before TCRalphabeta/CD19-depleted stem cell transplant. Every receptor here comes from a boy in the first two years of life with acute myeloid leukemia, due to receive a stem cell transplant.

There are many counts of this clonotype. This rearrangement joins TRBV27 to TRBJ2-1, with D perhaps matching TRBD1 (6 bases). The CDR3 runs to 14 residues. Germline CDR1 MNHEY, CDR2 SMNVEV (reference sequence). V was cut by 5 bases and J by 7 bases, with 15 bases left in between. CDR3 sequence reads: CASSLRTVMNEQFF. The CDR3 DNA reads as TGTGCCAGCAGTCTCCGGACAGTGATGAATGAGCAGTTCTTC.

This clonotype has a count of ten or more. The chain combines TRBV28 with TRBJ2-7; TRBD2 matches 7 bases. J was trimmed by 1 base and V by 1 base; bases with no gene match: 7. The CDR3 runs to 16 residues. The germline V gene encodes CDR1 MDHEN and CDR2 SYDVKM. CDR3 amino acids: CASSLFRDYTSYEQYF. The CDR3 DNA sequence: TGTGCCAGCAGTTTATTTCGGGACTATACATCCTACGAGCAGTACTTC.

At least ten counts were recorded for this clonotype. V gene TRBV11-1 combines with J gene TRBJ2-1, with 10 bases matching TRBD2. This CDR3 has 18 residues. Germline CDR1 SGHAT, CDR2 FQDESV (reference sequence). The J segment lost 4 bases and the V segment lost 0 bases, leaving 9 bases of the junction unmatched. In DNA, the CDR3 is TGTGCCAGCAGCTTAGCGGCAACTAGCGGGACATTTTACAATGAGCAGTTCTTC. It translates to CASSLAATSGTFYNEQFF.

This clonotype was counted at least ten times. The chain recombines TRBV7-2 with TRBJ2-1; no reliable D call. The CDR3 is 13 amino acids. Trimming took off 7 bases at V and 5 bases at J, with 12 bases between the two ends. Germline V gene data show CDR1 as SGHTA and CDR2 as FQGNSA. CDR3 sequence reads: CASIPQRHNEQFF. Written as DNA, the CDR3 is TGTGCCAGCATCCCCCAAAGGCACAATGAGCAGTTCTTC.

This clonotype was picked up a small number of times. The CDR3 sequence is CAWSPNPYQPQHF. For the CDR3, the DNA is TGTGCCTGGAGTCCAAACCCTTATCAGCCCCAGCATTTT. The chain is built from TRBV30 and TRBJ1-5; unclear D gene. The germline V and J ends were trimmed by 2 bases and 5 bases, with 10 bases remaining between them. The CDR3 has 13 residues. Germline V gene data show CDR1 as GTSNPN and CDR2 as SVGIG (reference sequence).

This clonotype was counted a few times. A junction boundary mismatches the germline segment, possibly from a read error. The V gene is TRBV7-7, the J gene TRBJ2-7; D ambiguous. The CDR3 length is 15 residues. In germline, CDR1 is SSHAT, CDR2 FNYEAQ (reference sequence). In DNA form, the CDR3 reads TGTGCTAGCAGCTTAGGCCCAGCCTACTCCTACGAGCAGTACTTC. Amino acid sequence: CASSLGPAYSYEQYF.

This clonotype came up many times. The chain joins TRBV28 to TRBJ2-3; D call uncertain. Germline assignment: CDR1 MDHEN and CDR2 SYDVKM. The length of the CDR3 is 13 residues. Trimming left V 10 bases short and J 2 bases short, with 13 bases between. The CDR3 is CATQAADTDTQYF. CDR3 in DNA: TGTGCCACGCAGGCGGCGGACACAGATACGCAGTATTTT.

This clonotype was seen many times. The J gene is TRBJ2-5, the V gene TRBV5-1; D may be TRBD1 (5 bases). This CDR3 has 13 amino acids. The V and J ends lost 1 base and 4 bases respectively, with 8 bases between them. In germline, CDR1 is SGHRS, CDR2 YFSETQ. The DNA of the CDR3 is TGCGCCAGCAGCTTGAGTCAGGGAGAGACCCAGTACTTC. Amino acids: CASSLSQGETQYF.

The table lists this clonotype with many counts. The chain carries TRBV28 and TRBJ2-5; 8 positions match TRBD2. This CDR3 is 15 amino acids long. The germline gives CDR1 MDHEN, CDR2 SYDVKM. Trimming cost V 3 bases and J 3 bases; bases outside gene matches: 6. The DNA of the CDR3 is TGTGCCAGCAGTTTCTCGGGGGGGGCCGAAGAGACCCAGTACTTC. Residues: CASSFSGGAEETQYF.

Comments on this clonotype: No conserved phenylalanine or tryptophan ends this CDR3, so it is likely a read error. The gene calls are TRBV5-6 and TRBJ2-7; D unresolved. V shed 1 base and J shed 0 bases, with 5 bases lying between them. The CDR3 covers 13 residues. The germline CDR1 and CDR2 sequences are SGHDT and YYEEEE. The CDR3 nucleotides are TGTGCCAGCAGCTTGTGGAGCTCCTACGAGCAGTACCTC. This encodes CASSLWSSYEQYL.

In its sample, this clonotype was seen many times. The J gene is TRBJ2-1, the V gene TRBV19, with D hard to call. Deletions cut 1 base from V and 5 bases from J, with 15 bases between. CDR1 is LNHDA and CDR2 is SQIVND in the germline V gene (reference sequence). The CDR3 is 16 amino acids. The CDR3 sequence: CASSIGGVYNHNEQFF. The CDR3 coding sequence is TGTGCCAGTAGTATAGGTGGGGTATATAACCACAATGAGCAGTTCTTC.

This clonotype was seen many times. This chain connects TRBV20-1 to TRBJ2-4; tentative D call: TRBD2 (6 bases). CDR3 length: 17 residues. V dropped 1 base and J dropped 4 bases, with 20 bases sitting between them. Germline values: CDR1 DFQATT, CDR2 SNEGSKA (reference sequence). The CDR3 reads CSARGIFTWRGKNIQYF. The CDR3 bases are TGCAGTGCTAGAGGGATTTTCACGTGGCGGGGTAAAAACATTCAGTACTTC.

This clonotype was found many times. J is TRBJ2-5 and V is TRBV25-1; the D is unclear. Germline V lookup: CDR1 MGHDK, CDR2 SYGVNS. There are 12 residues in the CDR3. V was pared by 3 bases and J by 2 bases, with 4 bases between. The DNA for the CDR3 is TGTGCCAGCAGTGAGCAACAAGAGACCCAGTACTTC. The encoded protein is CASSEQQETQYF.

This clonotype was detected only a few times. The chain combines TRBV4-3 with TRBJ2-2; 7 bases map to TRBD1. CDR1 is LGHNA, CDR2 YSLEER, per germline. This CDR3 comprises 16 residues. V trimming: 3 bases; J trimming: 0 bases; junction bases outside the gene matches: 4. The CDR3 spells CASSQVGTANTGELFF. The CDR3 DNA follows: TGCGCCAGCAGCCAGGTCGGGACAGCGAACACCGGGGAGCTGTTTTTT.

Many counts were recorded for this clonotype. The chain recombines TRBV27 with TRBJ1-5; 7 positions agree with TRBD1. Germline V gene data show CDR1 as MNHEY and CDR2 as SMNVEV (reference sequence). J gave up 0 bases and V 5 bases, and 4 bases lay outside the gene matches. The CDR3 loop spans 15 amino acids. The CDR3 loop is CASSPGTDSNQPQHF. The CDR3 bases are TGTGCCAGCAGTCCGGGGACAGATAGCAATCAGCCCCAGCATTTT.

This clonotype was seen ten or more times. V is TRBV25-1 and J is TRBJ2-3; D is undetermined. V lost 8 bases, J lost 5 bases, and 11 bases lay in between. The germline V gene has CDR1 MGHDK and CDR2 SYGVNS. This CDR3 comprises 12 residues. The CDR3 bases are TGTGCCAGCGAAGGTGTCGAAGATACGCAGTATTTT. Its translation is CASEGVEDTQYF. The full variable domain, its missing parts supplied by reference TRBV25-1 and TRBJ2-3, is EADIYQTPRYLVIGTGKKITLECSQTMGHDKMYWYQQDPGMELHLIHYSYGVNSTEKGDLSSESTVSRIRTEHFPLTLESARPSHTSQYLCASEGVEDTQYFGPGTRLTVL.

This clonotype appeared many times. One end of the junction varies from germline; a read error may be responsible. The rearrangement uses TRBV20-1 and TRBJ1-6; unclear D gene. The CDR3 length is 16 residues. Germline CDR1 and CDR2: DFQATT and SNEGSKA (reference sequence). For the CDR3, the DNA is TGCAGTGCCAGAGATCGGGTAAAAGGAAATAATTCACCCCTCCACTTT. The encoded protein is CSARDRVKGNNSPLHF.

In its sample, this clonotype was seen a few times. V usage is TRBV7-9 and J usage is TRBJ2-5; D might be TRBD1 (6 bases). Trimming left V 5 bases short and J 0 bases short, with 10 bases between. Germline V gene lookup returns CDR1 SEHNR and CDR2 FQNEAQ (reference sequence). The CDR3 is 14 residues long. The CDR3 sequence is CASSDTGHQETQYF. CDR3 coding DNA: TGTGCCAGCAGCGACACAGGGCACCAAGAGACCCAGTACTTC.